This T cell receptor beta chain was found in a study of early T cells in non-severe SARS-CoV-2 infection (dated by TCRdb to about 2021). In the study overall: Bulk RNA from unsorted whole blood was used for TCR sequencing, so alpha and beta chains could not be paired. General findings and caveats noted by the study authors: VDJdb matching was skewed toward anti-spike CD8 responses, so virus-specific expansions were likely underestimated and private and CD4 specificities were missed.

Ten or more counts support this clonotype. The specificity of this receptor is unknown. No much larger clonotype is one base removed from it; base qualities were not supplied. Library preparation used 5' RACE. The listed sequencing device is NextSeq 500. In the TCR library protocol, unique molecular identifiers were attached to individual cDNA molecules to correct for PCR bias and sequencing error. Both TCR alpha and beta chains were sequenced, and tight co-correlation was observed between alpha and beta sequence abundances in each sample. Concerning the study's data processing: Decombinator V4 was used to perform V gene, J gene and CDR3 annotation of TCR sequences. TCRs were defined as expanded if a significant change between any two time points was detected under a Poisson model with p below 0.0001. TCR abundances were normalised to the total number of TCRs sequenced in each sample and reported as counts per million. TRAV1-2 paired with TRAJ12, TRAJ20 or TRAJ33 defined MAIT TCRs, while TRAV10 paired with TRAJ18 defined iNKT TCRs. VDJdb, accessed on 1 November 2021, was searched for TCRs annotated for CMV, EBV and SARS-CoV-2, and TCRs annotated for more than one antigen were excluded. Through fastp at Q25 and MiXCR, TCRdb rebuilt clones from the public reads, retaining in-frame beta chains. Records with the same CDR3 protein are collapsed into one entry carrying the most frequent genes and DNA. In this record, the V and J calls reflect TCRdb's handling and not the investigators' own analysis. The sample table lists 60,000 or so distinct CDR3 sequences, around an eighth of them with a count of one. The top ten clones comprise 2.9% of the sample.

The germline V gene sets CDR1 to LGHNT and CDR2 to FRNRAP. Measured from the cysteine to the phenylalanine, the CDR3 is 16 residues long. Only the CDR3 portion is preserved as DNA: 48 bases, with reading frame beginning at the first base. Germline trimming: 2 bases from V, 3 bases from J; junction bases outside gene matches: 7. Set within a cohort of healthcare workers in London, UK, this nested case-control study involved weekly PCR testing of nasopharyngeal swabs along with blood sampling. Healthcare workers were recruited during the week of the UK lockdown, between 23 and 31 March 2020, and followed weekly for up to roughly 15 weeks.

The TCR was taken from an adult who was a healthcare worker with PCR-confirmed SARS-CoV-2 infection or an uninfected control (not recorded which). The receptor chain draws on TRBV12-5 and TRBJ2-7; the central 10 bases match TRBD1. The sample taken for sequencing was whole blood. Here the CDR3 is given as CASGLSPGQGIYEQYF. Read as DNA, the sequence is TGTGCTAGTGGTTTGTCCCCGGGACAGGGGATCTACGAGCAGTACTTC. The CDR3, completed at both ends by the reference TRBV12-5 and TRBJ2-7 genes, gives the full variable domain DARVTQTPRHKVTEMGQEVTMRCQPILGHNTVFWYRQTMMQGLELLAYFRNRAPLDDSGMPKDRFSAEMPDATLATLKIQPSEPRDSAVYFCASGLSPGQGIYEQYFGPGTRLTVT.